The 4 T cell receptor beta chains in this list originate from one sample, sequenced in a study of cytomegalovirus exposure and HLA in healthy donors. PCR amplification relied on 60 Vbeta primers (plus 13 Jbeta primers). Sequenced by immunoSEQ multiplex PCR; TCRdb stores in-frame clones only, minus some. Here the sample spans some 180,000 clones, over 65% being singletons. The sample comprised PBMCs. The receptors derive from a woman between 55 and 75 years old in good health and CMV-seropositive.

The chain has TRBV28 and TRBJ1-5; 7 nucleotides agree with TRBD1. The germline gives CDR1 MDHEN, CDR2 SYDVKM. The length of the CDR3 is 13 residues. V lost 5 bases and J lost 6; bases outside the gene matches: 4. In DNA form, the CDR3 reads TGTGCCAGCAGTATTGACAGGGTTCAGCCCCAGCATTTT. Translation gives CASSIDRVQPQHF.

V is TRBV18 and J is TRBJ2-2; no reliable D call. CDR3 length equals 13 residues. Germline V CDR1 and CDR2: KGHSH, LQKENI. Trimming removed 0 bases at V and 12 bases at J, with 11 bases between. CDR3 protein: CASSPPAGAKLFF. The CDR3 nucleotides read TGTGCCAGCTCACCACCCGCAGGCGCCAAGCTGTTTTTT. Looking up the rest from reference TRBV18 and TRBJ2-2 gives the full variable domain: NAGVMQNPRHLVRRRGQEARLRCSPMKGHSHVYWYRQLPEEGLKFMVYLQKENIIDESGMPKERFSAEFPKEGPSILRIQQVVRGDSAAYFCASSPPAGAKLFFGEGSRLTVL.

J is TRBJ1-3 and V is TRBV11-2; D is unresolved. The CDR3 covers 14 residues. From germline, CDR1 is SGHAT and CDR2 FQNNGV. Trimming removed 3 bases at V and 0 bases at J, with 6 bases between. CDR3 residues: CASSFLSSGNTIYF. Here the CDR3 DNA reads TGTGCCAGCAGCTTTTTGAGCTCTGGAAACACCATATATTTT.

This chain links TRBV7-3 with TRBJ2-1; 11 bases align to TRBD2. The germline V gene encodes CDR1 SGHTA and CDR2 FQGTGA. The V and J ends lost 0 bases and 11 bases, in that order; junction bases with no gene match: 6. CDR3 length equals 15 residues. CDR3 bases: TGTGCCAGCAGCTTAACTAGCGGGGGGGCAAGGAAGCAGTTCTTC. It specifies CASSLTSGGARKQFF.